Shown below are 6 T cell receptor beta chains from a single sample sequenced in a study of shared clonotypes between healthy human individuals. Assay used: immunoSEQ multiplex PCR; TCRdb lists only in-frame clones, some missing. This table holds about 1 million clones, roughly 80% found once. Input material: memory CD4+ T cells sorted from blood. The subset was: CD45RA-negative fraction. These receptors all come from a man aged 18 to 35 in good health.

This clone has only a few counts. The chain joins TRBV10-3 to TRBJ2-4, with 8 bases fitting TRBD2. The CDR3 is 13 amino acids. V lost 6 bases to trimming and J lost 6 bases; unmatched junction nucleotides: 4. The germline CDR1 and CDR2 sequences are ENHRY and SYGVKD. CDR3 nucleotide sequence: TGTGCCATCAGAGCGGGGGTGGGAAACATTCAGTACTTC. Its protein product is CAIRAGVGNIQYF.

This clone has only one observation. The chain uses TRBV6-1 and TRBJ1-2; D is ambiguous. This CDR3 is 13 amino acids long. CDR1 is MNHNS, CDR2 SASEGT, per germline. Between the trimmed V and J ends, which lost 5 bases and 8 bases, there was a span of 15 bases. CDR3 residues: CASSREQTGGYTF. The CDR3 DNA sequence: TGTGCCAGCAGTAGGGAACAGACGGGGGGCTACACCTTC.

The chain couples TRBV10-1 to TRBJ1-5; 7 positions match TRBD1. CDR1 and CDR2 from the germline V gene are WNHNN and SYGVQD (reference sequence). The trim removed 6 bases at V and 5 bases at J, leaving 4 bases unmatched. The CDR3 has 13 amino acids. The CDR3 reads CASSLRGDQPQHF. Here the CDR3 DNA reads TGCGCCAGCAGCCTCAGGGGGGATCAGCCCCAGCATTTT.

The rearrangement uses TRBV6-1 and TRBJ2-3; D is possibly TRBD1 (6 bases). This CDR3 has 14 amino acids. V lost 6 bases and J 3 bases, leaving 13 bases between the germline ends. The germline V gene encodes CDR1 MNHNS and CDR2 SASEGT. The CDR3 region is CASRPDRLTDTQYF. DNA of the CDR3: TGTGCCAGCAGGCCCGACAGGTTAACAGATACGCAGTATTTT.

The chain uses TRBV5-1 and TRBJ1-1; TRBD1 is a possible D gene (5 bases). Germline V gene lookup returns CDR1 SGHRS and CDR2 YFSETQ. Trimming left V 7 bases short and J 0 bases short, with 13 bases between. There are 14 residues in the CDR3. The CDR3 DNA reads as TGCGCCAGCGGCCCACGGGGCATGAACACTGAAGCTTTCTTT. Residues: CASGPRGMNTEAFF.

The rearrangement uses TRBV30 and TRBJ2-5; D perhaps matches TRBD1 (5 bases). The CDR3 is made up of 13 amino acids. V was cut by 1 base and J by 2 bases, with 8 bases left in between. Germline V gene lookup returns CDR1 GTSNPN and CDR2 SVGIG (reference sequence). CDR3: CAWSGQGQETQYF. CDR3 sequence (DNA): TGTGCCTGGAGTGGGCAGGGACAAGAGACCCAGTACTTC.